Below, 15 T cell receptor beta chains from the same sample are listed, as sequenced in a study of human T cells and chemical hapten exposure. Time point given: pre-sensitization, week 0. Treatment noted: therapeutic diphenylcyclopropenone sensitization with weekly scalp DPC. TCRdb processed the RACE reads anew with MiXCR; each CDR3 protein has one entry. This table has 250,000 or so distinct CDR3 sequences, roughly 8.9% appearing once. Sequencing was performed on whole blood, taken in connection with sensitization to the hapten diphenylcyclopropenone (DPC). Receptors were obtained from a woman aged 40 to 50 with alopecia areata. Some clones in this sample may be carry-over from other donors' samples.

With respect to this clonotype: A much bigger clone sits one base away, suggesting this may be a read error. The chain links TRBV12-3 or TRBV12-4 to TRBJ1-1; D possibly corresponds to TRBD1 (6 bases). The CDR3 runs 13 residues. The CDR3 is CTSSLGGQIEAFF. As DNA, the CDR3 is TGTACCAGCAGTTTAGGCGGACAGATCGAAGCTTTCTTT.

This clonotype was observed a handful of times. The chain joins TRBV6-2 or TRBV6-3 to TRBJ1-5; D unclear. This CDR3 region has 13 residues. V was trimmed by 5 bases and J by 6 bases, leaving 11 bases between them. The germline gives CDR1 MNHEY, CDR2 SVGEGT. CDR3: CASSEWRSQPQHF. CDR3 coding DNA: TGTGCCAGCAGTGAGTGGCGGTCTCAGCCCCAGCATTTT.

A few counts support this clonotype. The chain carries TRBV7-9 and TRBJ1-1; D is unclear. Trimming removed 0 bases at V and 6 bases at J, with 11 bases between. Germline CDR1 and CDR2: SEHNR and FQNEAQ (reference sequence). CDR3 size: 14 residues. The CDR3 region is CASSLAPGAPEAFF. CDR3 DNA sequence: TGTGCCAGCAGCTTAGCGCCGGGAGCCCCTGAAGCTTTCTTT.

The chain couples TRBV6-5 to TRBJ1-1; D remains unclear. From germline, CDR1 is MNHEY and CDR2 SVGAGI. Trimming took off 0 bases at V and 2 bases at J, with 7 bases between the two ends. The CDR3 spans 14 residues. Here the CDR3 DNA reads TGTGCCAGCAGTTACTCCTGGGAAAACACTGAAGCTTTCTTT. Encoded protein: CASSYSWENTEAFF.

This clonotype appeared a few times. The V call is TRBV28, the J call TRBJ2-3; D is tentatively TRBD1 or TRBD2 (7 bases each). In germline, CDR1 is MDHEN, CDR2 SYDVKM. Trimming cost V 6 bases and J 6 bases, with 25 bases left between them. The CDR3 runs 17 residues. The CDR3 sequence is CASSSPRGPSGEDTQYF. The CDR3 DNA reads TGTGCCAGCAGCTCACCGAGGGGGCCCAGCGGGGAGGATACGCAGTATTTT.

This clonotype was counted only a few times. The CDR3 DNA reads as TGTGCCAGCAGCCTCCGGACTAGCGGGGCTGCCACCGGGGAGCTGTTTTTT. Its protein is CASSLRTSGAATGELFF. J is TRBJ2-2 and V is TRBV7-9, with TRBD2 matching over 12 bases. Per the germline V gene, CDR1 is SEHNR and CDR2 is FQNEAQ (reference sequence). The CDR3 is 17 residues long. Trimming removed 5 bases from V and 4 bases from J; junction bases left unmatched: 8.

There are many counts of this clonotype. The rearrangement joins TRBV6-2 or TRBV6-3 to TRBJ2-3, with TRBD2 matching 9 bases. Germline assignment: CDR1 MNHEY and CDR2 SVGEGT. The CDR3 runs 16 residues. The V gene end was trimmed by 6 bases and the J gene end by 3 bases; junction bases not matched to a gene: 10. The CDR3 nucleotides are TGTGCCAGCAGCCCGACTAGCGGAGGAGGAACAGATACGCAGTATTTT. Translating it yields CASSPTSGGGTDTQYF.

The table lists this clonotype with many counts. This chain uses TRBV20-1 with TRBJ1-2; D is possibly TRBD1 (6 bases). This CDR3 contains 13 residues. Germline-derived CDR1 and CDR2 are DFQATT and SNEGSKA (reference sequence). The CDR3 here is CRPVGGRAYGYTF. The CDR3 DNA reads TGCAGGCCGGTAGGGGGGAGGGCATATGGCTACACCTTC.

The genes are TRBV7-6 and TRBJ2-3; D perhaps matches TRBD1 (5 bases). The CDR3 is 15 amino acids. Germline V gene lookup returns CDR1 SGHVS and CDR2 FNYEAQ. V lost 5 bases to trimming and J lost 2 bases, with 14 bases between them. In DNA, the CDR3 is TGTGCCAGCAGCCCAGACAGCTCCTTCACAGATACGCAGTATTTT. Amino acids: CASSPDSSFTDTQYF.

This clonotype occurred many times. The chain recombines TRBV7-2 with TRBJ2-3; D gene unclear. Between the trimmed V and J ends, which lost 2 bases and 4 bases, there was a span of 4 bases. The CDR3 is made up of 12 amino acids. CDR1 is SGHTA and CDR2 is FQGNSA in the germline V gene. The CDR3 region is CASSLRADTQYF. The CDR3 nucleotides are TGTGCCAGCAGCTTACGGGCAGATACGCAGTATTTT. The complete variable domain, with remaining parts taken from reference TRBV7-2 and TRBJ2-3, reads GAGVSQSPSNKVTEKGKDVELRCDPISGHTALYWYRQSLGQGLEFLIYFQGNSAPDKSGLPSDRFSAERTGGSVSTLTIQRTQQEDSAVYLCASSLRADTQYFGPGTRLTVL.

In its sample, this clonotype was seen a few times. This sequence joins TRBV2 and TRBJ2-7; unclear D gene. The ends were cut back, 5 bases at V and 2 bases at J, with 13 bases in the middle. Germline-derived CDR1 and CDR2 are SNHLY and FYNNEI. The CDR3 runs to 14 residues. CDR3 loop: CASSPRVLTYEQYF. The DNA of the CDR3 is TGTGCCAGCAGTCCCAGAGTACTGACCTACGAGCAGTACTTC.

This clonotype was seen more than once but under ten times. The CDR3 loop is CASTQAAYYTGELFF. CDR3 nucleotide sequence: TGTGCCAGCACCCAGGCAGCTTATTACACCGGGGAGCTGTTTTTT. The chain carries TRBV6-5 and TRBJ2-2; D not resolved. V was pared by 7 bases and J by 3 bases, with 15 bases between. Per the germline V gene, CDR1 is MNHEY and CDR2 is SVGAGI. The CDR3 contains 15 residues.

The chain couples TRBV28 to TRBJ2-2; 7 bases agree with TRBD2. Germline CDR1 reads MDHEN; CDR2 reads SYDVKM. The CDR3 runs to 18 residues. V was pared by 5 bases and J by 4 bases, with 16 bases of the junction left unmatched. The CDR3 sequence is CASSLISRGLAVTGELFF. The CDR3 coding sequence is TGTGCCAGCAGTCTTATCTCTCGAGGGCTAGCGGTCACCGGGGAGCTGTTTTTT. Drawing the rest from reference TRBV28 and TRBJ2-2, the complete variable domain is DVKVTQSSRYLVKRTGEKVFLECVQDMDHENMFWYRQDPGLGLRLIYFSYDVKMKEKGDIPEGYSVSREKKERFSLILESASTNQTSMYLCASSLISRGLAVTGELFFGEGSRLTVL.

This clonotype was seen at least ten times. The chain is built from TRBV24-1 and TRBJ1-2, with D hard to call. There are 12 residues in the CDR3. V was clipped by 3 bases and J by 5 bases, with 6 bases between them. Germline loops: CDR1 KGHDR, CDR2 SFDVKD. The CDR3 spells CATSDGMYGYTF. The CDR3 region has the DNA TGTGCCACCAGTGATGGGATGTATGGCTACACCTTC.

The chain couples TRBV12-3 or TRBV12-4 to TRBJ1-4, with no clear D. The V and J ends lost 2 bases and 4 bases respectively, with 8 bases between them. The CDR3 is 14 residues long. CDR3 region: CASSLTGFNEKLFF. The CDR3 bases are TGTGCCAGCAGTTTAACGGGGTTTAATGAAAAACTGTTTTTT.